The source of this T cell receptor (beta chain) is a study of patients and donors after allogeneic stem cell transplantation. TCRdb recomputed calls from the RT-PCR reads with MiXCR, one row per CDR3 protein. The repertoire has hundreds of thousands of distinct CDR3 sequences, approximately 16% of them found once; the top ten carry less than 9.5%. The CDR3 totals 14 residues. Germline loops: CDR1 LNHDA, CDR2 SQIVND (reference sequence). With 5 bases clipped from V and 2 bases from J, the junction kept 3 bases outside the gene matches. The sequenced sample consisted of blood, either unsorted or a sorted T cell fraction (not recorded which). The rearrangement uses TRBV19 and TRBJ2-7; 10 bases align to TRBD1. The sequence came from a human donor who was either an allogeneic HSCT recipient or a stem cell or donor lymphocyte infusion donor (not recorded which). It is not recorded whose cells these are; they may come from a transplant donor. CDR3 sequence (DNA): TGTGCCAGTAGTGGGGGGACAGGGGCCTACGAGCAGTACTTC. Translated, it gives CASSGGTGAYEQYF.